This T cell receptor beta chain was captured in a study of Ad26.COV2.S vaccination and SARS-CoV-2 variants. Study details: Vaccine-arm donor from the placebo-controlled COV1001 Ad26.COV2.S trial. The vaccine Ad26.COV2.S was put into the muscle once, or twice with 56 days between.

Libraries were prepared by immunoSEQ multiplex PCR; TCRdb keeps only in-frame clonotypes and omits some of them. This table has about 440,000 clones, roughly 87% appearing once. The CDR3 is made up of 16 amino acids. The V and J ends lost 1 base and 7 bases respectively, with 19 bases between them. Germline CDR1 and CDR2: SGHTA and FQGNSA. As to treatment: 15 to 20 received Ad26.COV2.S at low or high dose, single or two shots; five or six received placebo; per-sample allocation not given. The investigators took samples on day 63 after the first vaccine or placebo injection. An adult donor aged 18-55 years was enrolled in Boston. The shot given was an Ad26 vector that makes Wuhan-strain SARS-CoV-2 spike.

This rearrangement joins TRBV7-2 to TRBJ1-2, with a tentative D call TRBD1 (6 bases). The clonotype was recovered from a person between 18 and 65 years old who received the Ad26.COV2.S COVID-19 vaccine or a placebo. Sequencing used peripheral blood, obtained in a trial of Ad26.COV2.S vaccine versus placebo. The CDR3 protein is CASSLVVQGGAGGYTF. For the CDR3, the DNA is TGTGCCAGCAGCTTAGTGGTACAGGGAGGGGCAGGTGGCTACACCTTC.